The rows below give T cell receptor beta chains drawn from one sample of a study of tissue T cells after allogeneic stem cell transplantation. The method was immunoSEQ multiplex PCR; TCRdb's version includes in-frame clones alone and lacks a portion of them. The table has 25,000 to 30,000 clones, 65% to 90% seen once; the top ten hold around 3.5%. The sample consisted of blood, taken before transplantation. These receptors all stem from a woman between 18 and 55 years old who later had graft-versus-host disease after an allogeneic stem cell transplant. Both conserved end residues are part of each CDR3. The D gene is left open where the match is weak. The size field is filled for only some rows; it gives once, few, many or a size class.

d_gene | abundance | j_gene | v_gene | CDR3aa | CDR3nt
TRBD1 | - | TRBJ2-5 | TRBV5-6 | CASRMDRGRETQYF | TGTGCCAGCAGGATGGACAGGGGGCGGGAGACCCAGTACTTC
- | - | TRBJ2-7 | TRBV10-3 | CAISASTGVGDEQYF | TGTGCCATCAGTGCGTCGACAGGTGTAGGGGACGAGCAGTACTTC
- | - | TRBJ1-1 | TRBV7-6 | CASSKSRLTEAFF | TGTGCCAGCAGCAAGTCACGACTCACTGAAGCTTTCTTT
TRBD1 | - | TRBJ1-2 | TRBV27 | CASSLQGGRGLYGYTF | TGTGCCAGCAGTCTCCAAGGGGGCCGCGGGCTCTATGGCTACACCTTC
- | - | TRBJ1-2 | TRBV5-6 | CASSLGQLTPEANYGYTF | TGTGCCAGCAGTCTCGGACAACTGACCCCGGAAGCTAACTATGGCTACACCTTC
TRBD1 | - | TRBJ1-3 | TRBV7-2 | CASSLFGTAVGNTIYF | TGTGCCAGCAGCTTATTCGGGACAGCGGTAGGAAACACCATATATTTT
- | - | TRBJ1-4 | TRBV30 | CAWSVISEIGEKLFF | TGTGCCTGGAGTGTGATCAGCGAAATTGGGGAAAAACTGTTTTTT
- | - | TRBJ2-7 | TRBV24-1 | CATSANGVFYF | TGTGCCACCAGCGCAAACGGGGTATTTTACTTC
- | - | TRBJ1-1 | TRBV9 | CASSSHSAGTEAFF | TGTGCCAGCAGCTCTCACTCGGCCGGGACAGAAGCTTTCTTT
TRBD1 | - | TRBJ2-6 | TRBV18 | CASSPDRAGANVLTF | TGTGCCAGCTCCCCTGACAGGGCTGGGGCCAACGTCCTGACTTTC
- | once | TRBJ2-3 | TRBV27 | CASGRTDTQYF | TGTGCCAGCGGCCGCACAGATACGCAGTATTTT
TRBD2 | - | TRBJ2-1 | TRBV10-3 | CAIRQPGLAGHSSYNEQFF | TGTGCCATCAGACAACCGGGACTAGCGGGCCATAGCTCCTACAATGAGCAGTTCTTC
- | - | TRBJ2-7 | TRBV29-1 | CSTSSGDEQYF | TGCAGCACCTCATCGGGGGACGAGCAGTACTTC